This T cell receptor beta chain was captured in a study of blood T cell repertoires in COVID-19. Study in general: The study drew acute and convalescent COVID-19 samples from the United States, Italy and Spain. The cDNA or gDNA used as material had been derived from T cells, B-cell-depleted T cells, or PBMCs.

Germline V gene lookup returns CDR1 SGDLS and CDR2 YYNGEE. The CDR3 runs to 16 residues. V was trimmed by 0 bases and J by 1 base, leaving 13 bases between them. In the source study's methods: Cell counts per sample came from amplifying reference gene primers. Produced via immunoSEQ multiplex PCR; TCRdb's table is partial and in-frame only. D and trimming were read from the DNA, whereas the V and J calls and clone size are those reported in that table. This sample carries some 120,000 clones, approximately 80% of them seen once, and the ten largest clones take about 25%. The chain is built from TRBV9 and TRBJ1-1; D may be TRBD1 (5 bases). Sample: peripheral blood. The sequence was obtained from a human donor in a cohort sampled during active COVID-19. CDR3 protein: CASSVGEGARNTEAFF. The CDR3, as DNA: TGTGCCAGCAGCGTAGGGGAAGGGGCGAGGAACACTGAAGCTTTCTTT.